This TCR beta chain was retrieved from a study of T cell responses to AZD1222 COVID-19 vaccine. Measured with immunoSEQ multiplex PCR; TCRdb has only the in-frame clones, and not every one. The sample lists about 180,000 clones, 88% occurring once. Overall study results and limits: A reported finding is that nearly half of spike-specific TCRs target unmutated variant regions. Every sample of the repertoires postdated the peak T cell response.

Doses given second, at about 4 or about 12 weeks, were pooled. Germline assignment: CDR1 MDHEN and CDR2 SYDVKM. Between the trimmed V and J ends, which lost 7 bases and 0 bases, there was a span of 10 bases. CDR3 size: 15 residues. With respect to this clone: Its antigen is as yet unknown.

The clonotype comes from an adult who received the AZD1222 COVID-19 vaccine. The specimen comprised peripheral blood, sampled 28 days after the second AZD1222 dose. This chain links TRBV28 with TRBJ1-6; D is undetermined. CDR3 DNA sequence: TGTGCCAGCACGGGCGGCAGCTCCTATAATTCACCCCTCCACTTT. Protein sequence: CASTGGSSYNSPLHF. The full variable domain, its missing parts supplied by reference TRBV28 and TRBJ1-6, is DVKVTQSSRYLVKRTGEKVFLECVQDMDHENMFWYRQDPGLGLRLIYFSYDVKMKEKGDIPEGYSVSREKKERFSLILESASTNQTSMYLCASTGGSSYNSPLHFGNGTRLTVT.